Shown below are 2 T cell receptor beta chains from a single sample sequenced in a study of CD8+CD57+ T cells in acquired aplastic anemia. Genomic DNA templated the TCR beta VDJ and CDR3 profiling. TCRdb independently ran MiXCR on the reads; one entry per CDR3 protein. The sample lists hundreds of thousands of distinct CDR3 sequences, 60% to 80% occurring once. Sequenced input: sorted CD4+, CD8+, or CD8+CD57+ T cells (not recorded which) from PBMCs. Receptors originate from a human donor in good health, serving as a control.

V usage is TRBV7-8 and J usage is TRBJ1-1; TRBD1 agrees at 7 bases. Trimming cost V 6 bases and J 6 bases; bases outside gene matches: 16. Germline values: CDR1 SGHVS, CDR2 FQNEAQ. The CDR3 consists of 16 residues. The CDR3 is CASRSSREGGDSEAFF. The CDR3 nucleotides are TGTGCCAGCAGATCCAGTAGAGAAGGGGGCGACTCTGAAGCTTTCTTT.

This chain uses TRBV5-1 with TRBJ2-7; D may be TRBD1 (6 bases). The V gene's germline CDR1 is SGHRS and CDR2 YFSETQ. V lost 3 bases, J lost 7 bases, and 14 bases lay in between. The CDR3 totals 13 residues. CDR3 DNA sequence: TGCGCCAGCAGCTCCGGACAGCCTCAAGAGCAGTACTTC. Encoded protein: CASSSGQPQEQYF.